The clone carrying this T cell receptor (beta chain) was detected only a few times. These data originate in a study of blood T cell repertoires in COVID-19. Study as a whole: Sample material is recorded as cDNA or gDNA derived from T cells, B-cell-depleted T cells, or PBMCs.

TCRdb's copy holds only in-frame clones and misses some; the assay was immunoSEQ multiplex PCR. The repertoire includes roughly 100,000 clones, around 90% of them detected once, and about 3% sits in the top ten. Material for sequencing was peripheral blood. The TCR was taken from a human donor in a cohort sampled during active COVID-19.

CDR3 amino acids: CASSPGLFGLPSYNEQFF. Here the CDR3 DNA reads TGTGCCAGCAGCCCTGGGCTATTTGGCTTACCCTCCTACAATGAGCAGTTCTTC. The chain carries TRBV11-3 and TRBJ2-1; unclear D gene. V dropped 5 bases and J dropped 0 bases, with 20 bases sitting between them. The CDR3 totals 18 residues. CDR1 SGHNT and CDR2 YENEEA come from the germline V gene.